This T cell receptor beta chain was found in a study of cytomegalovirus exposure and HLA in healthy donors. Whole-study findings and limits: As immune exposure information, only CMV serostatus was available. In an earlier analysis, about 87% or about 30%: the productive usage of most TCR beta V segments. TCR beta V- and J-gene trimming, according to a later analysis, was linked to a missense DCLRE1C variant.

Germline CDR1 SEHNR, CDR2 FQNEAQ (reference sequence). The CDR3 extends over 12 amino acids. Trimming cost V 3 bases and J 6 bases, with 7 bases left between them. Samples came from healthy bone marrow donors. Concerning this clone: Its antigen remains unidentified.

The PCR made use of 60 Vbeta and 13 Jbeta primers. Data came from immunoSEQ multiplex PCR; TCRdb stores just in-frame clones and leaves some out. The repertoire holds under 200,000 clones, 70% to 80% seen once, with around 0.38% in the top ten. This receptor was obtained from a male donor in good health and CMV-seropositive. The sequencing input was PBMCs. The chain joins TRBV7-9 to TRBJ2-3; no firm D call. Here the CDR3 reads CASSFLGDTQYF. CDR3 coding DNA: TGTGCCAGCAGCTTTCTGGGCGATACGCAGTATTTT.